This T cell receptor beta chain was identified during a study of spatial heterogeneity in lung cancer. The CDR3 has 13 residues. The germline V gene encodes CDR1 SQVTM and CDR2 ANQGSEA. The V and J ends lost 4 bases and 1 base respectively, with 10 bases between them. This clonotype has more than one count but fewer than ten. Its target is unknown. This beta chain is a stray read from a library made for alpha chains; its abundance is not meaningful. Time point given: sample taken at primary tumor resection. Patients with untreated early-stage non-small cell lung cancer, numbering some 72, were the donors. Whole RNA, which was extracted from tumor, nontumor lung tissue or frozen PBMC, was sequenced without any cell sorting. One entry per CDR3 protein results from TCRdb running MiXCR on the 5' RACE reads. This sample has approximately 12,000 distinct CDR3 sequences, with 4% to 5.5% found just once. General study findings and limits: Tumors with more nonsynonymous mutations had more expanded intratumoral alpha and beta TCRs. Sequencing reached an estimated coverage of tumor T cells that was only around 7% for alpha chains and roughly 13% for beta chains.

Specimen: lung tumor tissue, collected at surgery. The origin of this receptor is a male donor with early-stage non-small cell lung cancer. This chain joins TRBV29-1 and TRBJ1-1; D unclear. CDR3 coding DNA: TGCAGCGTTGCTATTTCAGAGAACACTGAAGCTTTCTTT. Translating gives CSVAISENTEAFF. Based on the CDR3 plus reference TRBV29-1 and TRBJ1-1, the full variable domain is SAVISQKPSRDICQRGTSLTIQCQVDSQVTMMFWYRQQPGQSLTLIATANQGSEATYESGFVIDKFPISRPNLTFSTLTVSNMSPEDSSIYLCSVAISENTEAFFGQGTRLTVV.